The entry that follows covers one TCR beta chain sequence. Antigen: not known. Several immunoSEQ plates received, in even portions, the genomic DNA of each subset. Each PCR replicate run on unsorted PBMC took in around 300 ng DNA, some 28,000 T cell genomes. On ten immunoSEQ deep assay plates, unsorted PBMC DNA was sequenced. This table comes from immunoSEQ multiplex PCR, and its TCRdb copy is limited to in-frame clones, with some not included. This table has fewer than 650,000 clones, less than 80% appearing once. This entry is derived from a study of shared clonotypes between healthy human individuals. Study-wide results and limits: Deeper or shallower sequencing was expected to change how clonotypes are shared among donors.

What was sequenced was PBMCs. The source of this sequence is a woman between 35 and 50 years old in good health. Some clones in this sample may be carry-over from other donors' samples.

The CDR3 nucleotides are TGCAGCGTACTAAGGCTGGGCACCGGGGAGCTGTTTTTT. It encodes CSVLRLGTGELFF. The genes are TRBV29-1 and TRBJ2-2; D is unclear. This CDR3 is 13 amino acids long. Deletions cut 6 bases from V and 4 bases from J, with 12 bases between. Germline lookup yields CDR1 SQVTM and CDR2 ANQGSEA.